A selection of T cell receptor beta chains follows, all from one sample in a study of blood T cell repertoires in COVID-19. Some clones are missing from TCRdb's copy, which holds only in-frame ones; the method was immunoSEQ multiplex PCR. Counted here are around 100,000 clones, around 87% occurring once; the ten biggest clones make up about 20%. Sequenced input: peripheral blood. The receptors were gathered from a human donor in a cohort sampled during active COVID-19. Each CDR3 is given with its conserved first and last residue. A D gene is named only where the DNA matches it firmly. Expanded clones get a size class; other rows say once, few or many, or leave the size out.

TGTGCCAGCAACCAAAGGGCCGGGGGCTCCTACAATGAGCAGTTCTTC,CASNQRAGGSYNEQFF,TRBV11-2,-,TRBJ2-1,few
TGTGCCAGCAGCACCAGACAGGGAAGGGCCGATGGCTACACCTTC,CASSTRQGRADGYTF,TRBV7-2,TRBD1,TRBJ1-2,-
TGCGCCAGCAGCCCTAGACTAGCGGGAGAAGGGAATGAGCAGTTCTTC,CASSPRLAGEGNEQFF,TRBV4-1,TRBD2,TRBJ2-1,-
TGTGCCACCAGCAGGGACGCAGGGAAAACGACTAACTATGGCTACACCTTC,CATSRDAGKTTNYGYTF,TRBV15,-,TRBJ1-2,-
TGTGCCAGCAGATATGCCGGGACAGGGCGGGAACAGCCCCAGCATTTT,CASRYAGTGREQPQHF,TRBV7-2,TRBD1,TRBJ1-5,-
TGCAGTGCTAGTGCGGTTGATTTCTATGGCTACACCTTC,CSASAVDFYGYTF,TRBV20-1,-,TRBJ1-2,once
TGCGCCAGCAGCTTGACCACCTTAACCAGAATACTGAGGAATGAGCAGTTCTTC,CASSLTTLTRILRNEQFF,TRBV5-1,-,TRBJ2-1,once
TGTGCCAGCCGTGATCCCGCCGGGACAGTTGAAGCTTTCTTT,CASRDPAGTVEAFF,TRBV18,TRBD1,TRBJ1-1,-
TGCGCCAGCAGCTTCTCAGGAATCCAAGAGACCCAGTACTTC,CASSFSGIQETQYF,TRBV5-1,-,TRBJ2-5,-
TGCGCCAGCAGCATGGGACAGGGAGAAGAGACCCAGTACTTC,CASSMGQGEETQYF,TRBV5-1,TRBD1,TRBJ2-5,-
TGTGCCAGCAGTGAGACAGGGGGCGCGACCGGGGAGCTGTTTTTT,CASSETGGATGELFF,TRBV9,TRBD1,TRBJ2-2,few
TGCGCCAGCAGCCTGGGAACCGGCAATGAGCAGTTCTTC,CASSLGTGNEQFF,TRBV5-1,-,TRBJ2-1,once
TGTGCCTGGGGGACAGGGCGATCCTATGGCTACACCTTC,CAWGTGRSYGYTF,TRBV30,TRBD1,TRBJ1-2,-
TGTGCCACTAAGAAGGGGGAGAACTATGGCTACACCTTC,CATKKGENYGYTF,TRBV2,-,TRBJ1-2,-
TGTGCCAGCAGCTCACCTCCCGGGACTAGCTCCTACAATGAGCAGTTCTTC,CASSSPPGTSSYNEQFF,TRBV28,TRBD2,TRBJ2-1,few
TGTGCCAGCAGCTTGGGTTATCCGGGACAGGGTCGAGAGACCCAGTACTTC,CASSLGYPGQGRETQYF,TRBV7-2,TRBD1,TRBJ2-5,few
TGTGCCAGCAGTGGGGACAGGGGGCGCGGTGCAGCCGGCTACGAGCAGTACTTC,CASSGDRGRGAAGYEQYF,TRBV6-2/TRBV6-3,TRBD1,TRBJ2-7,-
TGTGCCAGCAGCTTAACTCCGCGGGGGGCAGGGGATACGCAGTATTTT,CASSLTPRGAGDTQYF,TRBV7-2,TRBD2,TRBJ2-3,-
TGTGCCAGCAGCTTGTTTCGGGGAGAGCAGTTCTTC,CASSLFRGEQFF,TRBV5-8,-,TRBJ2-1,-
TGCGCCAGCAGCACCACTACAGGGGGCGGTGGCTACACCTTC,CASSTTTGGGGYTF,TRBV5-1,TRBD1,TRBJ1-2,-
TGTGCCAGCAGCTTGGACTTTTACGAGCAGTACTTC,CASSLDFYEQYF,TRBV5-6,-,TRBJ2-7,-
TGTGCCAGTACCAGACGAACAGGGGGGATGAACACTGAAGCTTTCTTT,CASTRRTGGMNTEAFF,TRBV19,TRBD1,TRBJ1-1,-
TGTGCCAGCAGCTTGGGGGGGAGCGGGATCCTGGTCGAGCAGTACTTC,CASSLGGSGILVEQYF,TRBV5-4,TRBD2,TRBJ2-7,once
TGTGCCAGCAGTGAAGTCGGCGGGAGGGCCTACGAGCAGTACTTC,CASSEVGGRAYEQYF,TRBV2,TRBD2,TRBJ2-7,-
TGTGCCAGCAGCCCCCGGATTGGCGCCGGAGGGAATGAGCAGTTCTTC,CASSPRIGAGGNEQFF,TRBV11-2,-,TRBJ2-1,few